These T cell receptor beta chains were read from a single sample in a study of multiple sclerosis patients with progressive multifocal leukoencephalopathy. Sequenced by immunoSEQ multiplex PCR; TCRdb stores in-frame clones only, minus some. The data contain around 27,000 clones, around 87% of them singletons. The sequences come from PBMCs, collected from a patient treated with natalizumab. Receptor source: a human donor with multiple sclerosis. Both conserved end residues are part of each CDR3. The D gene is left open where the match is weak. The size of a clone is reported for some rows only, either as once, few or many, or as a class for expanded clones.

cdr3_nt cdr3_aa clone_size j_call v_call d_call
TGTGCCAGCAGCTTTAGGACAGAAGAGACCCAGTACTTC CASSFRTEETQYF . TRBJ2-5 TRBV5-6 .
TGTGCCAGCAGTTTATCCCTACTAGCGGGGGGGTACAATGAGCAGTTCTTC CASSLSLLAGGYNEQFF . TRBJ2-1 TRBV28 TRBD2
TGTGCCAGCAGCCTCGGGGGTAGCTCCTACAATGAGCAGTTCTTC CASSLGGSSYNEQFF . TRBJ2-1 TRBV13 .
TGTGCTAGTGGGTCACGATGGGGGGCGAACACTGAAGCTTTCTTT CASGSRWGANTEAFF . TRBJ1-1 TRBV12-5 .
TGCAGCGTTCCGGTGACAGGAGGGGGTTCGTGGGGTGAAGCTTTCTTT CSVPVTGGGSWGEAFF once TRBJ1-1 TRBV29-1 .
TGTGCCAGCAGTTACGCTAGCGGCTACGAGCAGTACTTC CASSYASGYEQYF once TRBJ2-7 TRBV6-5 TRBD2
TGTGCCTGGAGTTTAAAAATGGAGACCCAGTACTTC CAWSLKMETQYF . TRBJ2-5 TRBV30 .
TGCGCCAGCAGCTTTACTAGCGGGGGGCCTCTGGATACGCAGTATTTT CASSFTSGGPLDTQYF . TRBJ2-3 TRBV5-1 TRBD2
TGTGCCAGCACCAACACCGGGAACACTGGCACCTTC CASTNTGNTGTF . TRBJ1-2 TRBV28 .
TGTGCCATCAGTACCGGGACGGAAAGCTCCTACGAGCAGTACTTC CAISTGTESSYEQYF . TRBJ2-7 TRBV10-3 .
TGTGCCAGCAGCGCTCACGGACCGTGGGGCTACACCTTC CASSAHGPWGYTF . TRBJ1-2 TRBV6-1 .
TGTGCCAGCAGTCCTCGATTGGGACAGGGTTATGGCTACACCTTC CASSPRLGQGYGYTF . TRBJ1-2 TRBV27 TRBD1
TGTGCCAGCAGTGTGCATACTAACACCGGGGAGCTGTTTTTT CASSVHTNTGELFF . TRBJ2-2 TRBV6-1 .
TGTGCCAGCAGTGGCGGGGGAGGGGGTAATGAAAAACTGTTTTTT CASSGGGGGNEKLFF . TRBJ1-4 TRBV2 .
TGCGCCAGCAGCCAAGAGGACCGAAACTATGGCTACACCTTC CASSQEDRNYGYTF . TRBJ1-2 TRBV4-3 .
TGCGCCAGCAGCCACAACAGGGTGAACACTGAAGCTTTCTTT CASSHNRVNTEAFF once TRBJ1-1 TRBV4-1 .
TGTGCCAGCAGCGGGACGGTCCGGGGTGCAGATACGCAGTATTTT CASSGTVRGADTQYF . TRBJ2-3 TRBV5-4 .
TGTGCCAGCAGGGGACTAGCGGGGACAGATACGCAGTATTTT CASRGLAGTDTQYF once TRBJ2-3 TRBV2 TRBD2
TGTGCCAGCAGTTACTCGGGCCAGAGATTCTACGAGCAGTACTTC CASSYSGQRFYEQYF once TRBJ2-7 TRBV6-5 .
TGTGCCAGCAGTGGAAGACTAGCGGGGGAGCAGTTCTTC CASSGRLAGEQFF . TRBJ2-1 TRBV2 TRBD2
TGTGCCAGTAGTATGCCCCTCGAAGAAAGCTCTGGAAACACCATATATTTT CASSMPLEESSGNTIYF . TRBJ1-3 TRBV19 .
TGTGCCAGCAGCTTCAGGGATAGCAATCAGCCCCAGCATTTT CASSFRDSNQPQHF once TRBJ1-5 TRBV5-6 .